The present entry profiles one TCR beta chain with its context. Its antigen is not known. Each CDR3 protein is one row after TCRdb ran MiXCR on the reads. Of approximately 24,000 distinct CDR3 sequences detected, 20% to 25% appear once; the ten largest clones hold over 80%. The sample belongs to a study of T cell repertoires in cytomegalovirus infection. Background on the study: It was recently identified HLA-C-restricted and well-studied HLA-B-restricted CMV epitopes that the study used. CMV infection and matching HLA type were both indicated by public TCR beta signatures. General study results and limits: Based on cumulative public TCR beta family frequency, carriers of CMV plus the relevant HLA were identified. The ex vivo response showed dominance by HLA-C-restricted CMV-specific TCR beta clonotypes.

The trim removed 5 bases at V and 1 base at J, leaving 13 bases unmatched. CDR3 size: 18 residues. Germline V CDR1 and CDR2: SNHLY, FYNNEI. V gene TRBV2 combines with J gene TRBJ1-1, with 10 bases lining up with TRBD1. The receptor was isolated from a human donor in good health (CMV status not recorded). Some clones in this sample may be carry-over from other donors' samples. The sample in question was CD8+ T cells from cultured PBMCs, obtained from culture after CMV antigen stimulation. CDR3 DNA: TGTGCCAGCAGTATAGGGACAGGGGTGGAATTTGCGAACACTGAAGCTTTCTTT. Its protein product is CASSIGTGVEFANTEAFF.